The 28 T cell receptor beta chains given below trace back to one sample, sequenced in a study of blood T cells in healthy people across ages. Primed by a sample-barcoded 5' primer and a J-beta primer mix, a second PCR proceeded for about 7 to 11 cycles. Using its own MiXCR run on the 5' RACE reads, TCRdb lists one record per CDR3 protein. The sample shows about 780,000 distinct CDR3 sequences, about half of them seen only once. The specimen sequenced was blood. The receptors were sampled from an elderly man in good health.

The chain recombines TRBV9 with TRBJ2-1, with 7 nucleotides matching TRBD1. Judging by the DNA end, TRBJ2-7 fits better; the J call may be wrong. Germline V lookup: CDR1 SGDLS, CDR2 YYNGEE. The CDR3 is 16 residues long. CDR3 sequence: CASSDRTGTVYNEQYF. The DNA of the CDR3 is TGTGCCAGCAGCGACAGGACCGGGACAGTCTACAATGAGCAGTACTTC.

V gene TRBV27 combines with J gene TRBJ1-2; a weak D match, TRBD1 (5 bases). The V end lost 5 bases, the J end lost 4 bases, and 11 bases lay between the germline ends. Germline CDR1 and CDR2: MNHEY and SMNVEV (reference sequence). CDR3 size: 13 residues. This CDR3 reads CASSVGRAYGYTF. CDR3 nucleotide sequence: TGTGCCAGCAGTGTTGGCAGGGCCTATGGCTACACCTTC.

This rearrangement joins TRBV12-3 or TRBV12-4 to TRBJ2-6; D may be TRBD1 or TRBD2 (6 bases each). The CDR3 runs to 16 residues. The V gene lost 7 bases and the J gene lost 0 bases, with 13 bases spanning the gap. CDR3 coding DNA: TGTGCCAGCACTACTACGGGGGCCTCTGGGGCCAACGTCCTGACTTTC. As protein: CASTTTGASGANVLTF.

Note on this clonotype: One junction end does not reproduce the germline sequence, and a read error may be involved. This chain uses TRBV7-2 with TRBJ2-5; D might be TRBD1 (6 bases). Germline V lookup: CDR1 SGHTA, CDR2 FQGNSA. CDR3 length equals 14 residues. DNA for the CDR3: TGTGCCAGCAGCTTAGAGTCCAGGGGAGAGGCCCAGTACTTC. Protein sequence: CASSLESRGEAQYF.

The chain combines TRBV5-1 with TRBJ1-1; no reliable D call. Trimming shortened V by 0 bases and J by 3 bases, and 12 bases separated the two germline ends. The CDR3 length is 15 residues. Germline V gene data show CDR1 as SGHRS and CDR2 as YFSETQ. The CDR3 bases are TGCGCCAGCAGCTTGGCCCTTTATGGGGACACTGAAGCTTTCTTT. Amino acids: CASSLALYGDTEAFF.

The chain couples TRBV29-1 to TRBJ1-1; possibly TRBD1 for D (5 bases). V was clipped by 4 bases and J by 5 bases, with 17 bases between them. This CDR3 has 14 amino acids. From germline, CDR1 is SQVTM and CDR2 ANQGSEA. The CDR3 reads CSVGRGGAGTEAFF. Written as DNA, the CDR3 is TGCAGCGTTGGACGGGGGGGAGCGGGTACTGAAGCTTTCTTT.

The J gene is TRBJ2-7, the V gene TRBV4-2, with 8 bases lining up with TRBD1. The CDR3 sequence is 17 residues long. V dropped 3 bases and J dropped 2; count of bases not matched to a gene: 12. CDR1 LGHNA and CDR2 YNFKEQ come from the germline V gene. The CDR3 spells CASSHPGGRTGTYEQYF. CDR3 nucleotide sequence: TGTGCCAGCAGCCATCCTGGGGGGAGGACAGGGACCTACGAGCAGTACTTC.

This clonotype occurred many times. The chain has TRBV7-3 and TRBJ2-5, with 8 bases that match TRBD1. The CDR3 loop spans 14 amino acids. Germline-derived CDR1 and CDR2 are SGHTA and FQGTGA. Unmatched junction bases numbered 3, after V lost 2 bases and J lost 4 bases. CDR3 residues: CASSLLGQGETQYF. The CDR3 coding sequence is TGTGCCAGCAGCTTACTCGGACAGGGAGAGACCCAGTACTTC.

The rearrangement links TRBV29-1 to TRBJ2-1, with 9 bases that match TRBD2. Germline V gives CDR1 SQVTM, CDR2 ANQGSEA. Trimming at V came to 1 base and at J to 9 bases, leaving 7 bases not matched to a gene. The CDR3 is made up of 14 amino acids. The CDR3 DNA reads TGCAGCGTTGAAGTCTCAGCGGGGGGAGGTGAGCAGTTCTTC. It encodes CSVEVSAGGGEQFF.

The genes are TRBV12-3 or TRBV12-4 and TRBJ2-5; 9 bases match TRBD1. The J call could be wrong; TRBJ2-7 is a better fit for the DNA end. The CDR3 consists of 15 residues. The CDR3 coding sequence is TGTGCCAGCAGTTACGGACAGGGGTATACCTCCGAGCAGTACTTC. Translated: CASSYGQGYTSEQYF.

The chain links TRBV20-1 to TRBJ1-5; TRBD1 matches at 8 bases. Germline V gene sequence: CDR1 DFQATT, CDR2 SNEGSKA (reference sequence). V shed 6 bases, J shed 6 bases, and the junction held 7 bases outside the gene matches. The CDR3 sequence is 13 residues long. The CDR3 nucleotides are TGCAGTGCCCCGGACAGGGCGAGTCAGCCCCAGCATTTT. As protein: CSAPDRASQPQHF.

This clonotype was detected only a few times. CDR3 coding DNA: TGTGCCAGCAGCTCTGAACCAGGGGTGAACACTGAAGCTTTCTTT. Translation gives CASSSEPGVNTEAFF. The V gene is TRBV7-2, the J gene TRBJ1-1; a possible D gene is TRBD1 (6 bases). Per the germline V gene, CDR1 is SGHTA and CDR2 is FQGNSA. Trimming pared 4 bases from V and 0 bases from J, leaving 12 bases between. The CDR3 has 15 residues.

A note on this clonotype: A read error may be the cause here, since a much bigger clone is one base away. CDR3 nucleotide sequence: TGCGCCAGCAACTTGGACAGGAAAAACTATGGCTACACCTTC. Translation gives CASNLDRKNYGYTF. The chain recombines TRBV5-1 with TRBJ1-2; 7 nucleotides line up with TRBD1. This CDR3 is 14 amino acids long. The germline V gene has CDR1 SGHRS and CDR2 YFSETQ.

This chain uses TRBV28 with TRBJ1-2, with D maybe TRBD1 (5 bases). Germline lookup yields CDR1 MDHEN and CDR2 SYDVKM. The CDR3 contains 13 residues. The V end was cut by 4 bases, the J end by 13 bases, with 19 bases between. The CDR3 nucleotides are TGTGCCAGCAGTTCACGGGACTCCGCCGGGGCCACCTTC. It encodes CASSSRDSAGATF.

This clonotype has more than one count but fewer than ten. This chain links TRBV5-1 with TRBJ1-1, with 9 bases that match TRBD1. This CDR3 comprises 16 residues. Unmatched junction bases numbered 9, after V lost 5 bases and J lost 1 base. Germline V gene data show CDR1 as SGHRS and CDR2 as YFSETQ. DNA of the CDR3: TGCGCCAGCAGGGTCGTCCCGGGACAGGGGAACACTGAAGCTTTCTTT. It translates to CASRVVPGQGNTEAFF.

V is TRBV18 and J is TRBJ2-5; D ambiguous. Germline assignment: CDR1 KGHSH and CDR2 LQKENI. This CDR3 has 13 amino acids. Trimming took 6 bases from V and 3 from J, leaving 11 bases between them. Here the CDR3 DNA reads TGTGCCAGCTCGTCAAGGCCGGAAGAGACCCAGTACTTC. Translation gives CASSSRPEETQYF.

This clonotype was seen ten or more times. The CDR3 is CASSLENTVNSPLHF. The CDR3, as DNA: TGTGCCAGCAGCTTAGAGAACACAGTAAATTCACCCCTCCACTTT. The rearrangement links TRBV7-2 to TRBJ1-6, with D unclear. The CDR3 is made up of 15 amino acids. Trimming left V 1 base short and J 7 bases short, with 11 bases between. Germline V lookup: CDR1 SGHTA, CDR2 FQGNSA. The entire variable domain, with the rest obtained from reference TRBV7-2 and TRBJ1-6, is as follows: GAGVSQSPSNKVTEKGKDVELRCDPISGHTALYWYRQSLGQGLEFLIYFQGNSAPDKSGLPSDRFSAERTGGSVSTLTIQRTQQEDSAVYLCASSLENTVNSPLHFGNGTRLTVT.

Regarding this clonotype: A much larger clonotype is one base distant, so this may be a read error. The chain couples TRBV11-1 to TRBJ2-5, with TRBD1 matching 7 bases. The DNA end lines up better with TRBJ2-7; the J call may be wrong. The CDR3 contains 15 residues. Germline CDR1 is SGHAT and CDR2 is FQDESV (reference sequence). The CDR3 region has the DNA TGTGCCAGCAGCTTAATGGGACAGTCCGCCCACGAGCAGTACTTC. Translation gives CASSLMGQSAHEQYF.

This clonotype has just a few counts. The chain couples TRBV9 to TRBJ2-5; a weak D match, TRBD1 (5 bases). This CDR3 is built from 16 residues. Germline-derived CDR1 and CDR2 are SGDLS and YYNGEE. Trimming cost V 4 bases and J 11 bases, with 27 bases left between them. This chain's CDR3 is CASSILNQGANNEQYF. The CDR3 DNA reads TGTGCCAGCAGCATATTGAACCAGGGTGCGAACAATGAGCAGTACTTC.

The table lists this clonotype with many counts. The chain employs TRBV27 and TRBJ2-7; 7 bases line up with TRBD1. The V and J ends lost 5 bases and 1 base, in that order; junction bases with no gene match: 5. The CDR3 length is 14 residues. CDR1 is MNHEY, CDR2 SMNVEV, per germline (reference sequence). The CDR3 nucleotides are TGTGCCAGCAGTCCCCGACAGGGTTCCTACGAGCAGTACTTC. Protein sequence: CASSPRQGSYEQYF.

CDR3 loop: CASGMGEQFF. Here the CDR3 DNA reads TGTGCCAGCGGGATGGGTGAGCAGTTCTTC. V and J are TRBV12-3 or TRBV12-4 and TRBJ2-1; no firm D call. CDR3 length equals 10 residues. V was clipped by 8 bases and J by 9 bases, with 8 bases between them.

The chain joins TRBV29-1 to TRBJ2-7; D unclear. Trimming took 3 bases from V and 3 from J, leaving 15 bases between them. Germline lookup yields CDR1 SQVTM and CDR2 ANQGSEA. This CDR3 is 14 amino acids long. The CDR3 coding sequence is TGCAGCGTTGAGACGAGTGGCATAGTCTACGAGCAGTACTTC. Its translation: CSVETSGIVYEQYF.

The sample holds a few counts of this clonotype. The rearrangement joins TRBV6-5 to TRBJ2-7; 14 bases align to TRBD2. The length of the CDR3 is 17 residues. Germline CDR1 is MNHEY and CDR2 is SVGAGI. With V trimmed by 0 bases and J by 4 bases, 5 bases remained unmatched. The DNA of the CDR3 is TGTGCCAGCAGTTACTCCGCGGGACTAGCGGGAGTTTACGAGCAGTACTTC. This sequence encodes CASSYSAGLAGVYEQYF.

Only a few counts were recorded for this clonotype. V is TRBV7-3 and J is TRBJ2-4; D is unclear. The J call is in doubt because the DNA end fits TRBJ2-7 better. Germline V gene data show CDR1 as SGHTA and CDR2 as FQGTGA. The CDR3 extends over 13 amino acids. The CDR3 sequence is CASSPGRSGEQYF. The DNA for the CDR3 is TGTGCCAGCAGCCCAGGTCGTTCTGGCGAGCAGTACTTC.

This chain joins TRBV7-2 and TRBJ2-1; 7 bases map to TRBD2. The V segment lost 7 bases and the J segment 5 bases; nucleotides outside the gene matches: 8. The CDR3 contains 14 residues. Germline CDR1 and CDR2: SGHTA and FQGNSA. CDR3 coding DNA: TGTGCCAGCAAAAAGGTTGCGGGAGACAATGAGCAGTTCTTC. It codes for CASKKVAGDNEQFF.

The chain has TRBV11-2 and TRBJ2-5; 12 nucleotides agree with TRBD1. The CDR3 loop spans 15 amino acids. CDR1 and CDR2 (germline): SGHAT, FQNNGV. Unmatched junction bases numbered 18, after V lost 11 bases and J lost 11 bases. The CDR3 nucleotides are TGTGCCTCCATGGCCGGGACAGGGGGCAAGGGGGAGCAGTACTTC. This codes for CASMAGTGGKGEQYF. Drawing the rest from reference TRBV11-2 and TRBJ2-5, the complete variable domain is EAGVAQSPRYKIIEKRQSVAFWCNPISGHATLYWYQQILGQGPKLLIQFQNNGVVDDSQLPKDRFSAERLKGVDSTLKIQPAKLEDSAVYLCASMAGTGGKGEQYFGPGTRLLVL.

The chain has TRBV30 and TRBJ2-7, with no clear D. Germline assignment: CDR1 GTSNPN and CDR2 SVGIG (reference sequence). This CDR3 comprises 12 residues. Trimming shortened V by 0 bases and J by 3 bases, and 6 bases separated the two germline ends. CDR3 bases: TGTGCCTGGAGTGTTTCCAGCTACGAGCAGTACTTC. It is translated as CAWSVSSYEQYF. The whole variable domain, remainder taken from reference TRBV30 and TRBJ2-7, is SQTIHQWPATLVQPVGSPLSLECTVEGTSNPNLYWYRQAAGRGLQLLFYSVGIGQISSEVPQNLSASRPQDRQFILSSKKLLLSDSGFYLCAWSVSSYEQYFGPGTRLTVT.

This sequence joins TRBV20-1 and TRBJ2-7; maybe TRBD1 (6 bases). The end of the DNA is better explained by TRBJ2-5, so the J call may be wrong. The CDR3 is 12 amino acids. Germline CDR1 DFQATT, CDR2 SNEGSKA (reference sequence). The CDR3 protein is CSAQGRMETQYF. CDR3 nucleotides: TGCAGCGCACAGGGTCGAATGGAGACCCAGTACTTC.